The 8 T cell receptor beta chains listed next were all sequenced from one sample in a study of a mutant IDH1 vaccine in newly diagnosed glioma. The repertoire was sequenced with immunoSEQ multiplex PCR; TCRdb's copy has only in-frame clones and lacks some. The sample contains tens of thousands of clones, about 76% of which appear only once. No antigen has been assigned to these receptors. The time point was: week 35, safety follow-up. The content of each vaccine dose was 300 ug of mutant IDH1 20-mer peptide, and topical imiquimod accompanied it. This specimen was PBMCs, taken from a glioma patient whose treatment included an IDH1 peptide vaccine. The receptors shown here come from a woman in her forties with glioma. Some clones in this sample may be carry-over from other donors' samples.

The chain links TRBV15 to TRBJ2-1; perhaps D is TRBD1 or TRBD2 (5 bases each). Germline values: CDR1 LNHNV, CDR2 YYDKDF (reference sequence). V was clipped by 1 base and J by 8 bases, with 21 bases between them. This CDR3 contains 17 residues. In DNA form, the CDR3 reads TGTGCCACCAGCAGAGTGGCCGGCAGGGCGAGGGCCGATGAGCAGTTCTTC. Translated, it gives CATSRVAGRARADEQFF.

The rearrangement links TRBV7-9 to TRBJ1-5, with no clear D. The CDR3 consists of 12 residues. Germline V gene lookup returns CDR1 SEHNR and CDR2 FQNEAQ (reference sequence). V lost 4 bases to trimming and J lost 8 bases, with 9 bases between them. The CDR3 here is CASSSLMEPQHF. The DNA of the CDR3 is TGTGCCAGCAGCTCCTTGATGGAGCCCCAGCATTTT.

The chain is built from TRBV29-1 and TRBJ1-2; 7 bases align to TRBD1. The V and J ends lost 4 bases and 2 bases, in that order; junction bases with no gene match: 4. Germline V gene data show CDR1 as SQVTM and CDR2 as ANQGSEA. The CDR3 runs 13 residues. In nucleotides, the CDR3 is TGCAGCGTTGTGGCAGGGGGGAACTATGGCTACACCTTC. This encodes CSVVAGGNYGYTF.

CDR3 amino acids: CASSLDRGRTEAFF. In DNA form, the CDR3 reads TGTGCCAGCAGCTTAGACAGGGGACGGACTGAAGCTTTCTTT. The chain is built from TRBV7-2 and TRBJ1-1; 7 bases are a match to TRBD1. Looked up from germline, CDR1 is SGHTA and CDR2 is FQGNSA. The CDR3 is made up of 14 amino acids. The junction had 4 bases not matched to a gene; V was cut back by 1 base and J by 5 bases.

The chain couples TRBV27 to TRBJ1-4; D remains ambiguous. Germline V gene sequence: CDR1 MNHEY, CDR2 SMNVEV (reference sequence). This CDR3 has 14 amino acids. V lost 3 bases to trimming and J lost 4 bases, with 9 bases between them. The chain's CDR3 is CASSLVGLNEKLFF. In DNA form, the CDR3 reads TGTGCCAGCAGTTTGGTGGGCCTTAATGAAAAACTGTTTTTT.

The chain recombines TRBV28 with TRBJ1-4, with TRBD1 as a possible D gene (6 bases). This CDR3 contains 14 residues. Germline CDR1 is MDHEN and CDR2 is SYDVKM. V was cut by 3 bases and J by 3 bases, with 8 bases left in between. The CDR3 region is CASSLEGANEKLFF. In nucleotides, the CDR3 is TGTGCCAGCAGTTTGGAGGGGGCTAATGAAAAACTGTTTTTT. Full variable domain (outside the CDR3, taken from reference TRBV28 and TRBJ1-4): DVKVTQSSRYLVKRTGEKVFLECVQDMDHENMFWYRQDPGLGLRLIYFSYDVKMKEKGDIPEGYSVSREKKERFSLILESASTNQTSMYLCASSLEGANEKLFFGSGTQLSVL.

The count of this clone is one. CDR3 coding DNA: TGTGCCAGCAGTAACTACGAGCAGTACTTC. Its protein product is CASSNYEQYF. The chain couples TRBV28 to TRBJ2-7; D not certain. The V end lost 5 bases, the J end lost 3 bases, and 2 bases lay between the germline ends. CDR1 is MDHEN and CDR2 is SYDVKM in the germline V gene. The CDR3 spans 10 residues.

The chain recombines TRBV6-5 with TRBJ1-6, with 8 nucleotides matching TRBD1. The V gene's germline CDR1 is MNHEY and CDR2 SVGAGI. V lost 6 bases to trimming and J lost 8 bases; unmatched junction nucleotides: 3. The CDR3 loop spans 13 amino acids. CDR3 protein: CASSLTGDSPLHF. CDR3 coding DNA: TGTGCCAGCAGCTTGACAGGGGATTCACCCCTCCACTTT.